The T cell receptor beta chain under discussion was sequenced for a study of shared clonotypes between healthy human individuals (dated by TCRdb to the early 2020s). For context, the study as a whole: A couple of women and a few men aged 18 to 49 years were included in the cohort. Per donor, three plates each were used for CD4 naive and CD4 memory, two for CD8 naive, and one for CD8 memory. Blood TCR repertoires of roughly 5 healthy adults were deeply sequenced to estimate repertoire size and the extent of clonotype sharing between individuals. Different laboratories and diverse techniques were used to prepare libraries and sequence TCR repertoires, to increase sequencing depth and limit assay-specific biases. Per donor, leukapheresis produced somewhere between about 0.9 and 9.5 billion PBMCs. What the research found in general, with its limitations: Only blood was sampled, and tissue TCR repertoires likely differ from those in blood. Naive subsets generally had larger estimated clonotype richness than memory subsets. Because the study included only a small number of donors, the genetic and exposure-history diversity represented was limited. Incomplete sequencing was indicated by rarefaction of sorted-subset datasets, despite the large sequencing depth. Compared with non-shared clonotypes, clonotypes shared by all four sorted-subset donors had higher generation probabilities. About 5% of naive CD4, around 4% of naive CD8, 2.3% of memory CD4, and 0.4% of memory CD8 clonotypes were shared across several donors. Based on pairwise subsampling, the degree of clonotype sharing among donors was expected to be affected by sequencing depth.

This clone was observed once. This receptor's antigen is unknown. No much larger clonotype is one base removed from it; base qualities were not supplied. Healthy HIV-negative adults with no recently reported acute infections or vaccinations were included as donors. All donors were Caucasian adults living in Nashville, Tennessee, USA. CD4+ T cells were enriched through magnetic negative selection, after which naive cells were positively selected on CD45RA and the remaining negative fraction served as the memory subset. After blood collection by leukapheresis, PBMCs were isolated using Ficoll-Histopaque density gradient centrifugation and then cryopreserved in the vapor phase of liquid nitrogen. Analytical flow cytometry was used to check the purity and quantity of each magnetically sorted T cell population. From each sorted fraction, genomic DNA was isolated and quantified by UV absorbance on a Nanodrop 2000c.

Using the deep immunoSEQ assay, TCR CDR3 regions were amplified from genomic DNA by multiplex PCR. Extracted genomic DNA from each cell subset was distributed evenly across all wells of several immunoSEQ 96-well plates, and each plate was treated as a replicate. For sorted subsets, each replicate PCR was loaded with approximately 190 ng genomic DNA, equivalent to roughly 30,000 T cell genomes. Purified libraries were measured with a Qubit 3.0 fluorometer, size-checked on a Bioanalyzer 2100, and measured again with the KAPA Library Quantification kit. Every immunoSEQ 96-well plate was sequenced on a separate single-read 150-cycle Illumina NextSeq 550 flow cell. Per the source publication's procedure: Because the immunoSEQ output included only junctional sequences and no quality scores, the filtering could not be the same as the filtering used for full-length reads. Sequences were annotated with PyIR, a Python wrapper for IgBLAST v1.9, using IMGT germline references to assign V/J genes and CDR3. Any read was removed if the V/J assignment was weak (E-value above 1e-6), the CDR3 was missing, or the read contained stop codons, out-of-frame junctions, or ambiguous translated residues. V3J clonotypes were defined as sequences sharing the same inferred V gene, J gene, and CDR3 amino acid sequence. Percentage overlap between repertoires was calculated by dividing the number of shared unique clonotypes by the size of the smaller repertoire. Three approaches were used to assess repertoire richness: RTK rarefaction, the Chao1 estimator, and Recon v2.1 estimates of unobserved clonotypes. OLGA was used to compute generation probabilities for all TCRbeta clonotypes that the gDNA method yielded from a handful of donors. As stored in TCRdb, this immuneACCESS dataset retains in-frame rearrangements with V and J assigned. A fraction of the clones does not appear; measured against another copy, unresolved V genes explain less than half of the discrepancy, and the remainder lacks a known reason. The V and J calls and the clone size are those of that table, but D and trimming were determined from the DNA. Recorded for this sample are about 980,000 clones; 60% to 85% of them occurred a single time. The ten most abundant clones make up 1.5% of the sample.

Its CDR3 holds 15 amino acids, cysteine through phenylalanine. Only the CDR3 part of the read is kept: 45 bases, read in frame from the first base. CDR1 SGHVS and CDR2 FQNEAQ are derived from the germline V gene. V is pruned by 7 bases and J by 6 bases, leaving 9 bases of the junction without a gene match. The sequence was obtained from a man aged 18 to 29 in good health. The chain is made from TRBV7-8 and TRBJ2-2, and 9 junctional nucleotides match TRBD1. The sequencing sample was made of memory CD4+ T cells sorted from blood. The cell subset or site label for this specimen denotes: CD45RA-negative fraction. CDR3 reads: CASNPRDRVPGELFF. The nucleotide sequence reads TGTGCCAGCAACCCCCGGGACAGGGTCCCCGGGGAGCTGTTTTTT.